This T cell receptor (beta chain) was found in a study of blood T cell repertoires in COVID-19. Study in general: The cDNA or gDNA used as material had been derived from T cells, B-cell-depleted T cells, or PBMCs.

V lost 6 bases, J lost 4 bases, and 12 bases lay in between. CDR1 and CDR2 (germline): KGHSH, LQKENI. This CDR3 contains 13 residues. Profiled with immunoSEQ multiplex PCR; TCRdb holds only in-frame clones, not every one. The table has around 250,000 clones, 85% seen once. Ages ranged from about 18 to 89 years, with residence in 24 US areas. Which cohort a participant joined came from the clinical history participants gave. The chain combines TRBV18 with TRBJ1-1; D remains unclear. The TCR was taken from a woman in her forties or fifties with acute COVID-19. Sequencing was carried out using PBMCs or T cells enriched from blood (not recorded which). The CDR3 region has the DNA TGTGCCAGCTCCCAAACAACAAGCACTGAAGCTTTCTTT. The encoded protein is CASSQTTSTEAFF.